This T cell receptor beta chain was captured in a study of T-cell memory formation after mild COVID-19. Study-wide findings and caveats: Clones shrinking between day 15 and 85 showed a balanced CD4/CD8 split, and those that grew later tilted toward CD4+. Detection of some responders pre-infection suggested pre-existing cross-reactive memory T cells participated. Contracting CD8+ clones were enriched in EMRA, CD4+ mainly in CM and EM.

Of note for this clonotype: Its target is not known.

TCRalpha and TCRbeta libraries used 5'RACE with constant-segment primers and UMIs. One entry per CDR3 protein results from TCRdb running MiXCR on the 5' RACE reads. The sample carries approximately 350,000 distinct CDR3 sequences, around 27% recorded once. Looked up from germline, CDR1 is SEHNR and CDR2 is FQNEAQ (reference sequence). Germline trimming cut 5 bases from V and 2 bases from J; bases unmatched to any gene: 7. CDR3 size: 15 residues. V gene TRBV7-9 combines with J gene TRBJ2-3, with 7 bases lining up with TRBD2. The sample was PBMCs or a T cell subset sorted from them (not recorded which). The sequence was collected from an adult woman who had mild COVID-19 (a few samples of this study predate the infection). Cell type and time point are not known. This CDR3 is CASSPLTSYTDTQYF. For the CDR3, the DNA is TGTGCCAGCAGCCCCCTGACTAGCTACACAGATACGCAGTATTTT. The whole variable domain, remainder taken from reference TRBV7-9 and TRBJ2-3, is DTGVSQNPRHKITKRGQNVTFRCDPISEHNRLYWYRQTLGQGPEFLTYFQNEAQLEKSRLLSDRFSAERPKGSFSTLEIQRTEQGDSAMYLCASSPLTSYTDTQYFGPGTRLTVL.